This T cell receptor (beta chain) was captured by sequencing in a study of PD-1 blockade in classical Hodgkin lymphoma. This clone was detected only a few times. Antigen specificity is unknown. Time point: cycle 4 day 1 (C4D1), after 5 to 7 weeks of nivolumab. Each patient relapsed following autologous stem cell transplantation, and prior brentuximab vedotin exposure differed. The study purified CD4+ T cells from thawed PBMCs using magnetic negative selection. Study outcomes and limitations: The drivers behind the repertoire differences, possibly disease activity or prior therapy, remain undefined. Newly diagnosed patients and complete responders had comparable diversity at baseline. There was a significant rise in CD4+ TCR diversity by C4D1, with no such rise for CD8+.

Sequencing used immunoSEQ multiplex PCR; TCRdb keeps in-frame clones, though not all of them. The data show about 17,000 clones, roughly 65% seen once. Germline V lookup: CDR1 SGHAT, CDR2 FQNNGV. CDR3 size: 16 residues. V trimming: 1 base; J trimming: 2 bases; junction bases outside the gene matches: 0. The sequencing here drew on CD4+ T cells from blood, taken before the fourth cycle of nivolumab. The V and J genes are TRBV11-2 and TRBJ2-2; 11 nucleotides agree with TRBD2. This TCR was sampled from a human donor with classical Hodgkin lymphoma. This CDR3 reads CASSLGLAGNTGELFF. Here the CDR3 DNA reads TGTGCCAGCAGCTTAGGACTAGCGGGAAACACCGGGGAGCTGTTTTTT. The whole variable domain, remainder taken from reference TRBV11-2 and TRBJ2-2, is EAGVAQSPRYKIIEKRQSVAFWCNPISGHATLYWYQQILGQGPKLLIQFQNNGVVDDSQLPKDRFSAERLKGVDSTLKIQPAKLEDSAVYLCASSLGLAGNTGELFFGEGSRLTVL.